Listed below are T cell receptor beta chains from one sample, sequenced in a study of blood T cells in healthy people across ages. TCRdb re-derived calls from the 5' RACE reads in MiXCR, one entry per CDR3 protein. This sample has about 1.1 million distinct CDR3 sequences, with under 40% found just once. Source material: blood. The receptors come from a man aged 18 to 30 in good health. Both conserved end residues are part of each CDR3. Some rows have no size entry. The others give once, few or many, or a class for an expanded clone.

V | size | CDR3
TRBV6-5 | many | CASSYEETQYF
TRBV5-1 | . | CASSWQVHGELFF
TRBV4-1 | few | CASSQQPRDPNEKLFF
TRBV29-1 | . | CSVEGDIPYGYTF
TRBV13 | . | CASSPTGAYRYGYTF
TRBV29-1 | few | CSVPAGGLETQYF
TRBV28 | once | CANSLWGQVYNEQFF
TRBV11-1 | . | CASSPPVSDTQYF
TRBV30 | . | CAWSSSGTKFSEQYF
TRBV9 | . | CASSVGGGTAQPQHF
TRBV25-1 | few | CASSEQGRGSPLHF
TRBV12-3/TRBV12-4 | . | CASSLGRRVLNTGELFF
TRBV20-1 | . | CSAGTPNEQFF
TRBV7-2 | few | CASSLVLGRGYGYTF
TRBV20-1 | few | CSDLSSSYNEQFF
TRBV10-3 | . | CAISETNGQGTYGYTF
TRBV2 | . | CASSQSSPLHF
TRBV20-1 | . | CSARDLLGGSDTQYF
TRBV6-2/TRBV6-3 | . | CASSSPGLAGANEQFF
TRBV7-2 | few | CASSLAELSDTEAFF
TRBV7-2 | . | CASSLGDRASAPLHF
TRBV10-3 | . | CAISREGNQPQHF
TRBV4-1 | . | CASSQGDRPQHF
TRBV5-1 | few | CASSQIPGQGEQPQHF
TRBV29-1 | . | CSVGDRLAKNIQYF
TRBV7-2 | . | CASSSRGPSGNTIYF
TRBV20-1 | . | CSARAPGFRDTEAFF
TRBV7-8 | few | CASSLEADHNEQFF
TRBV7-6 | . | CASSPSPARVRSGANVLTF
TRBV5-1 | . | CASSLEVQGTADTQYF
TRBV5-6 | . | CASSLAGGQHRGSYNSPLHF
TRBV5-1 | . | CASSLSPDFNYGYTF
TRBV4-1 | . | CASSPGKINQPQHF
TRBV4-3 | . | CASNLYRTGTNYGYTF
TRBV9 | few | CASSVRPNSPLHF
TRBV6-6 | . | CASSRRQGVLADSQYF
TRBV6-5 | . | CASSNDGTGNTGELFF
TRBV7-9 | many | CASSYSGDEQFF
TRBV10-3 | few | CAISVQGEKETQYF
TRBV10-3 | . | CAISESRAGYGYTF
TRBV20-1 | few | CSARKGGSGNQPQHF
TRBV29-1 | . | CSALSPGAPYNGQFF
TRBV2 | . | CAIKGQGGNTGELFF
TRBV5-6 | . | CASSLIQKTYNEQFF
TRBV4-1 | few | CASSPGGPGNTIYF
TRBV20-1 | once | CSARDEQGGRLFF
TRBV7-9 | . | CASSLLGVNEQFF
TRBV7-8 | . | CASSRVARANRYTGELFF
TRBV29-1 | many | CSVAGDFNQPQHF
TRBV5-1 | once | CASSLATGVREKLFF
TRBV5-1 | . | CASSLGVGVNYGYTF
TRBV6-6 | . | CASRPFYLAEGYNEQYF
TRBV20-1 | few | CSATGTNFHTQYF
TRBV9 | few | CASSVGGLPKDEQFF
TRBV27 | . | CASSGPASSYNEQFF
TRBV2 | . | CASRPGGGASDTQYF
TRBV20-1 | . | CSAWTSGVHNEQYF
TRBV7-9 | . | CASNDRVGNSPLHF
TRBV5-6 | few | CASSSGQGAILETQYF
TRBV12-3/TRBV12-4 | . | CASSPSTGQAFF